Listed below are T cell receptor beta chains from one sample, sequenced in a study of blood T cell repertoires in COVID-19. The repertoire was sequenced with immunoSEQ multiplex PCR; TCRdb's copy has only in-frame clones and lacks some. The sample has some 400,000 clones, around 87% seen once. Sequencing was done on a sample of PBMCs or T cells enriched from blood (not recorded which). The receptors here all came from a man in his thirties or forties who had recovered from COVID-19. The CDR3 runs from the conserved cysteine through the conserved F or W. The D gene is left open where the match is weak. Rows may omit the clone size; those that give it use once, few, many or a size class.

V gene	J gene	D gene	clone size	CDR3 DNA	CDR3 protein
TRBV24-1	TRBJ2-2	-	few	TGTGCCACCAGTGCCTCAGGGTCCACCGGGGAGCTGTTTTTT	CATSASGSTGELFF
TRBV5-1	TRBJ2-1	TRBD2	-	TGCGCCAGCATGTCGCGGGGGGGCATCAATGAGCAGTTCTTC	CASMSRGGINEQFF
TRBV19	TRBJ1-2	-	-	TGTGCCAGTAGTGCCGGCCGGGAAACCTCGTTAGGTGGCTACACCTTC	CASSAGRETSLGGYTF
TRBV3-1/TRBV3-2	TRBJ1-4	TRBD1	-	TGTGCCAGCAGCCAGACCCAGGGGGCAGCTAATGAAAAACTGTTTTTT	CASSQTQGAANEKLFF
TRBV10-3	TRBJ1-2	-	-	TGTGCCATCAGCCCGGGGATGAACTATGGCTACACCTTC	CAISPGMNYGYTF
TRBV7-9	TRBJ1-2	-	-	TGTGCCAGCAGCCCCGCTGGTCAGGGCTACTATGGCTACACCTTC	CASSPAGQGYYGYTF
TRBV9	TRBJ1-2	TRBD1	-	TGTGCCAGCACCCCCGGGCTACAGGGGGCTTATGGCTACACCTTC	CASTPGLQGAYGYTF
TRBV28	TRBJ2-3	TRBD2	-	TGTGCCAGCAGGATCGGGGGGGCCGCAGATACGCAGTATTTT	CASRIGGAADTQYF
TRBV5-1	TRBJ1-3	TRBD1	-	TGCGCCAGCAGCTTGGGACAGGGTCCTTTGAACACCATATATTTT	CASSLGQGPLNTIYF
TRBV27	TRBJ1-1	-	-	TGTGCCAGCAGTCTCTATGTTGGGGGCGAAGCTTTCTTT	CASSLYVGGEAFF
TRBV5-1	TRBJ1-4	-	-	TGCGCCAGCAGCTTGGGGACAGACGCTTATAATGAAAAACTGTTTTTT	CASSLGTDAYNEKLFF
TRBV19	TRBJ2-1	-	-	TGTGCCAGCGGCGGGACTTCTTACAATGAGCAGTTCTTC	CASGGTSYNEQFF
TRBV30	TRBJ2-2	TRBD1	-	TGTGCCTGGAGTGTAAAAGGGACAGGGGGGACCGGGGAGCTGTTTTTT	CAWSVKGTGGTGELFF
TRBV7-9	TRBJ1-5	-	-	TGTGCCAGCAGCTTAGGAGTCCCGGGAGGAGAGAGCAATCAGCCCCAGCATTTT	CASSLGVPGGESNQPQHF
TRBV6-5	TRBJ1-2	TRBD1	-	TGTGCCAGCAGCTATTTCGGGACAGGGAATGGCTACACCTTC	CASSYFGTGNGYTF
TRBV7-9	TRBJ2-5	TRBD2	-	TGTGCCAGCAGCTTAGAAACCCTAGCGGGGACCCAGTACTTC	CASSLETLAGTQYF
TRBV4-1	TRBJ1-6	TRBD1	-	TGCGCCAGCAGCCAAGAACCCGGGACAGTGAGAAATTCACCCCTCCACTTT	CASSQEPGTVRNSPLHF
TRBV10-3	TRBJ2-3	-	-	TGTGCCACCCTGAGCACAGATACGCAGTATTTT	CATLSTDTQYF
TRBV29-1	TRBJ2-2	-	-	TGCAGCGTTGCTCGCGCAGGGATGACACCCCGGGAGCTGTTTTTT	CSVARAGMTPRELFF
TRBV18	TRBJ2-7	-	few	TGTGCCAGCTCACCGACACCCGACAGCTACGAGCAGTACTTC	CASSPTPDSYEQYF
TRBV14	TRBJ1-6	-	-	TGTGCCAGCAGCCAAGAGGGCCAGGGAATCTATAATTCACCCCTCCACTTT	CASSQEGQGIYNSPLHF
TRBV18	TRBJ2-7	-	-	TGTGCCAGCTCACAACCGGGACAAGGTTCCTACGAGCAGTACTTC	CASSQPGQGSYEQYF
TRBV4-3	TRBJ1-2	-	-	TGCGCCAGCAGCCAAGATGTGGGCACACAAAGATATGGCTACACCTTC	CASSQDVGTQRYGYTF
TRBV19	TRBJ1-4	-	-	TGTGCCAGTAGGAGGGGGGAAAAACTGTTTTTT	CASRRGEKLFF
TRBV6-2/TRBV6-3	TRBJ2-5	-	-	TGTGCCAGCAGTTACGGGCAGGGTCAAGAGACCCAGTACTTC	CASSYGQGQETQYF
TRBV6-5	TRBJ1-4	-	once	TGTGCCAGCAAGGGAGGGGTTGGGGGGCCGGTTCTACTCTTT	CASKGGVGGPVLLF
TRBV19	TRBJ2-2	TRBD2	-	TGTGCCAGTAGGGAAGCGGGGATGTGGTGGAGCCGGACCGGGGAGCTGTTTTTT	CASREAGMWWSRTGELFF
TRBV6-2/TRBV6-3	TRBJ2-1	-	-	TGTGCCAGCAGTGGCCTCCGGGGCAGGGGTTCCAATGAGCAGTTCTTC	CASSGLRGRGSNEQFF
TRBV30	TRBJ1-5	TRBD1	-	TGTGCCTGGAGTGTACGACAGGGTTTGGGGCAGCCCCAGCATTTT	CAWSVRQGLGQPQHF
TRBV4-2	TRBJ1-3	-	-	TGTGCCAGCAGCCAAGGACAGGAGATCTCTGGAAACACCATATATTTT	CASSQGQEISGNTIYF
TRBV7-9	TRBJ2-1	-	-	TGTGCCAGCAGCTCGGACTACTCGGGCAATGAGCAGTTCTTC	CASSSDYSGNEQFF
TRBV3-1/TRBV3-2	TRBJ1-6	-	-	TGTGCCAGCAGCCACGACAGCTATAATTCACCCCTCCACTTT	CASSHDSYNSPLHF
TRBV5-1	TRBJ2-2	-	-	TGCGCCAGCAGCCAGGGACAACCGAACACCGGGGAGCTGTTTTTT	CASSQGQPNTGELFF
TRBV3-1/TRBV3-2	TRBJ1-2	-	-	TGTGCCAGCAGCCAAGGACAGGCACGCGGCTACACCTTC	CASSQGQARGYTF
TRBV5-4	TRBJ2-1	TRBD1	once	TGTGCCAGCAGCCGGGACAGGGGTGGCAATGAGCAGTTCTTC	CASSRDRGGNEQFF
TRBV28	TRBJ1-2	-	once	TGTGCCAGCAGTTTTCTCGACAAGAACTATGGCTACACCTTC	CASSFLDKNYGYTF
TRBV7-8	TRBJ1-4	-	-	TGTGCCAGCAGATGGGGAGGGTGGGCTAAAGAAGAAAAACTGTTTTTT	CASRWGGWAKEEKLFF
TRBV20-1	TRBJ2-5	-	-	TGCAGTGCTAGACAGGGAGAGACCCAGTACTTC	CSARQGETQYF
TRBV5-1	TRBJ1-1	TRBD1	-	TGCGCCAGCACTGGGAGACAGGGGAACACTGAAGCTTTCTTT	CASTGRQGNTEAFF
TRBV5-1	TRBJ2-7	TRBD2	-	TGCGCCAGCAGCTTGGATGCGGGGGGGTCCTACGAGCAGTACTTC	CASSLDAGGSYEQYF
TRBV19	TRBJ1-4	-	-	TGTGCCAGCACAAGAACGGGGACTAATGAAAAACTGTTTTTT	CASTRTGTNEKLFF
TRBV6-1	TRBJ1-4	-	-	TGTGCCAGCAGTGATTTGGGGCGATCAACTAATGAAAAACTGTTTTTT	CASSDLGRSTNEKLFF
TRBV10-3	TRBJ1-1	TRBD1	-	TGTGCCATCAGGACCGGGACAGGGAACACTGAAGCTTTCTTT	CAIRTGTGNTEAFF
TRBV6-5	TRBJ1-1	-	-	TGTGCCAGCAGTTTACAGGGTCGGGTAGGGAACACTGAAGCTTTCTTT	CASSLQGRVGNTEAFF
TRBV10-3	TRBJ1-3	TRBD1	-	TGTGCCATCAGCCGAGATGGGACAGCCTCTGGAAACACCATATATTTT	CAISRDGTASGNTIYF
TRBV6-5	TRBJ1-1	TRBD1	-	TGTGCCAGCAGACGGGACAGGCAGAACACTGAAGCTTTCTTT	CASRRDRQNTEAFF
TRBV7-8	TRBJ1-3	-	-	TGTGCCAGCAGTCCCGGGACACCAAGGGGAAACACCATATATTTT	CASSPGTPRGNTIYF
TRBV10-3	TRBJ1-2	-	few	TGTGCCACCCGCTTGGGAGTTGATCGTTCGGGCACCTTC	CATRLGVDRSGTF
TRBV7-6	TRBJ2-1	TRBD2	-	TGTGCCAGCAGCTCCCCACTAGCGGGGGGCAATGAGCAGTTCTTC	CASSSPLAGGNEQFF